The 27 T cell receptor beta chains below all came from one sample that was sequenced in a study of blood T cell repertoires in COVID-19. Generated by immunoSEQ multiplex PCR, the TCRdb table keeps only in-frame clones and is missing some. Among around 56,000 clones listed, approximately 87% were seen once. Source material: peripheral blood. These receptor sequences come from a man aged 60 to 75 with active or convalescent COVID-19.

The chain carries TRBV7-3 and TRBJ1-6; D is ambiguous. The CDR3 loop spans 14 amino acids. The V and J ends lost 3 bases and 7 bases respectively, with 10 bases between them. Germline loops: CDR1 SGHTA, CDR2 FQGTGA. The CDR3 is CASSFTPGNSPLHF. CDR3 DNA: TGTGCCAGCAGCTTCACACCAGGAAATTCACCCCTCCACTTT.

The genes are TRBV5-5 and TRBJ2-3; 7 bases agree with TRBD2. Trimming at V came to 1 base and at J to 4 bases, leaving 3 bases not matched to a gene. This CDR3 contains 14 residues. In germline, CDR1 is SGHKS, CDR2 YYEKEE (reference sequence). The CDR3 nucleotides are TGTGCCAGCAGCTTGACGGCGGGAGCAGATACGCAGTATTTT. Amino acid sequence: CASSLTAGADTQYF.

This clone has just one count. This chain connects TRBV5-6 to TRBJ2-2; TRBD2 is a possible D gene (6 bases). The CDR3 has 15 residues. The V end lost 1 base, the J end lost 5 bases, and 12 bases lay between the germline ends. Germline assignment: CDR1 SGHDT and CDR2 YYEEEE. The CDR3 here is CASSLTSSGTGELFF. The CDR3 DNA sequence: TGTGCCAGCAGCTTGACTAGCTCGGGAACCGGGGAGCTGTTTTTT.

This rearrangement joins TRBV27 to TRBJ2-1, with TRBD2 matching 7 bases. Germline lookup yields CDR1 MNHEY and CDR2 SMNVEV (reference sequence). Germline trimming cut 5 bases from V and 7 bases from J; bases unmatched to any gene: 11. The CDR3 consists of 15 residues. DNA for the CDR3: TGTGCCAGCAGTATCCAGGCTGGGAGGGCGAATGAGCAGTTCTTC. Its protein is CASSIQAGRANEQFF.

The chain couples TRBV10-3 to TRBJ2-2; TRBD2 aligns across 12 bases. The CDR3 is 16 residues long. Germline values: CDR1 ENHRY, CDR2 SYGVKD. After removal of 6 bases from V and 7 bases from J, the junction contained 9 bases not matched to a gene. This CDR3 is CAIRVTSGSLGGELFF. For the CDR3, the DNA is TGTGCCATCAGGGTGACTAGCGGGAGTTTGGGCGGGGAGCTGTTTTTT.

There are a few counts of this clone. The J gene is TRBJ2-2, the V gene TRBV24-1, with TRBD1 identical over 7 bases. This CDR3 contains 14 residues. Per the germline V gene, CDR1 is KGHDR and CDR2 is SFDVKD. Germline trimming cut 12 bases from V and 5 bases from J; bases unmatched to any gene: 11. CDR3 coding DNA: TGTGCCGCCCAATCCGGGACAGCGACCGGGGAGCTGTTTTTT. It is translated as CAAQSGTATGELFF.

This chain uses TRBV28 with TRBJ1-1, with TRBD1 matching 8 bases. CDR1 and CDR2 (germline): MDHEN, SYDVKM. CDR3 length: 15 amino acids. V shed 7 bases and J 4 bases; nucleotides not matched to a gene: 11. CDR3 coding DNA: TGTGCCAGCACGAGCTCACGACAGGGGAGCACTGAAGCTTTCTTT. Protein sequence: CASTSSRQGSTEAFF.

V gene TRBV5-1 combines with J gene TRBJ2-2; no firm D call. This CDR3 has 14 amino acids. The V end was cut by 0 bases, the J end by 4 bases, with 7 bases between. CDR1 and CDR2 from the germline V gene are SGHRS and YFSETQ. CDR3 amino acids: CASSLVPGTGELFF. The CDR3 DNA reads as TGCGCCAGCAGCTTGGTCCCAGGCACCGGGGAGCTGTTTTTT.

The V call is TRBV5-4, the J call TRBJ2-3; TRBD1 is a possible D gene (5 bases). V was cut by 0 bases and J by 2 bases, with 13 bases left in between. Germline CDR1 and CDR2: SGHNT and YYREEE (reference sequence). This CDR3 is built from 16 residues. The DNA for the CDR3 is TGTGCCAGCAGCTTGGGTTCAGGGTACGACACAGATACGCAGTATTTT. This codes for CASSLGSGYDTDTQYF.

The chain joins TRBV4-1 to TRBJ1-1; maybe TRBD1 (6 bases). The CDR3 covers 16 residues. In germline, CDR1 is MGHRA, CDR2 YSYEKL. V gave up 4 bases and J gave up 1 base, with 16 bases separating them. CDR3 coding DNA: TGCGCCAGCAGCCCGCGTAACAGGGATGGGAACACTGAAGCTTTCTTT. It yields the protein CASSPRNRDGNTEAFF.

CDR3 nucleotide sequence: TGTGCCAGCAGTTCCCCGCTAGCGGGAGGGCCGAGCACAGATACGCAGTATTTT. Translation gives CASSSPLAGGPSTDTQYF. This chain joins TRBV5-4 and TRBJ2-3, with 12 bases aligning to TRBD2. The CDR3 spans 18 residues. V shed 5 bases, J shed 0 bases, and the junction held 10 bases outside the gene matches. Germline assignment: CDR1 SGHNT and CDR2 YYREEE (reference sequence).

The J gene is TRBJ1-1, the V gene TRBV25-1; a weak D match, TRBD1 (6 bases). Looked up from germline, CDR1 is MGHDK and CDR2 is SYGVNS. The CDR3 length is 11 residues. Trimming removed 4 bases from V and 7 bases from J, with 7 bases in between. CDR3 DNA: TGTGCCAGCAGTGGACAGGTTGAAGCTTTCTTT. Protein product: CASSGQVEAFF. The full variable domain, completed using reference TRBV25-1 and TRBJ1-1, is EADIYQTPRYLVIGTGKKITLECSQTMGHDKMYWYQQDPGMELHLIHYSYGVNSTEKGDLSSESTVSRIRTEHFPLTLESARPSHTSQYLCASSGQVEAFFGQGTRLTVV.

This chain uses TRBV12-5 with TRBJ2-4; 9 bases align to TRBD1. Trimming removed 9 bases from V and 4 bases from J; junction bases left unmatched: 10. In germline, CDR1 is LGHNT, CDR2 FRNRAP. CDR3 length equals 15 residues. For the CDR3, the DNA is TGTGCTAGCCTGGAGCTGACAGGGGGGAAAAACATTCAGTACTTC. Its translation is CASLELTGGKNIQYF.

The chain carries TRBV16 and TRBJ2-1; 10 bases align to TRBD1. The CDR3 has 18 amino acids. Unmatched junction bases numbered 9, after V lost 3 bases and J lost 1 base. CDR1 and CDR2 from the germline V gene are KGHSY and FQNENV. The CDR3, as DNA: TGTGCCAGCAGCCAGTATGCGACAGGGGGCGGATCCTACAATGAGCAGTTCTTC. Translation gives CASSQYATGGGSYNEQFF. Together with reference TRBV16 and TRBJ2-1, the CDR3 gives the full variable domain: GEEVAQTPKHLVRGEGQKAKLYCAPIKGHSYVFWYQQVLKNEFKFLISFQNENVFDETGMPKERFSAKCLPNSPCSLEIQATKLEDSAVYFCASSQYATGGGSYNEQFFGPGTRLTVL.

The V call is TRBV3-1 (or the pseudogene TRBV3-2), the J call TRBJ1-6; 7 nucleotides align to TRBD1. V dropped 6 bases and J dropped 0; count of bases not matched to a gene: 5. CDR3 length: 16 amino acids. Germline V gene lookup returns CDR1 LGHDT and CDR2 YNNKEL (reference sequence). Here the CDR3 DNA reads TGTGCCAGCAGACAGACAGGGAGCTCCTATAATTCACCCCTCCACTTT. Translating gives CASRQTGSSYNSPLHF.

J is TRBJ2-5 and V is TRBV19; 10 bases map to TRBD1. Germline V gene lookup returns CDR1 LNHDA and CDR2 SQIVND (reference sequence). The CDR3 is 16 residues long. V shed 4 bases and J 4 bases; nucleotides not matched to a gene: 9. The CDR3 loop reads CASSRDSGQGLETQYF. The CDR3 DNA is TGTGCCAGTAGTAGGGACTCGGGACAGGGGTTAGAGACCCAGTACTTC.

The chain recombines TRBV25-1 with TRBJ2-1, with D tentatively TRBD2 (5 bases). The CDR3 extends over 12 amino acids. Trimming pared 3 bases from V and 12 bases from J, leaving 12 bases between. Germline V lookup: CDR1 MGHDK, CDR2 SYGVNS. The CDR3 DNA follows: TGTGCCAGCAGTGATTCGGGGAACCGGCAGTTCTTC. It codes for CASSDSGNRQFF.

V and J are TRBV19 and TRBJ2-1; 7 positions agree with TRBD1. Germline CDR1 LNHDA, CDR2 SQIVND (reference sequence). Losses at the gene ends were 6 bases for V and 3 bases for J; bases not matched to a gene: 11. This CDR3 has 16 amino acids. The chain's CDR3 is CASRGPSDRHYNEQFF. The CDR3 bases are TGTGCCAGTAGGGGCCCCTCGGACAGGCACTACAATGAGCAGTTCTTC.

The DNA of the CDR3 is TGTGCCAGCAGCTTAGATTTAGGACAGGGGCTTTGGAACACTGAAGCTTTCTTT. Translating gives CASSLDLGQGLWNTEAFF. The genes are TRBV11-3 and TRBJ1-1; 9 nucleotides line up with TRBD1. This CDR3 is 18 amino acids long. CDR1 and CDR2 (germline): SGHNT, YENEEA. Trimming cost V 0 bases and J 1 base; bases outside gene matches: 9.

The CDR3 spells CASRAGTSVSYEQYF. CDR3 bases: TGTGCCAGCAGGGCGGGGACTAGCGTCTCCTACGAGCAGTACTTC. V gene TRBV6-5 combines with J gene TRBJ2-7; TRBD2 matches at 10 bases. V lost 6 bases and J lost 0; bases outside the gene matches: 5. Germline-derived CDR1 and CDR2 are MNHEY and SVGAGI. The CDR3 has 15 amino acids.

This chain uses TRBV7-2 with TRBJ1-3, with 7 bases aligning to TRBD1. J gave up 6 bases and V 1 base, and 9 bases lay outside the gene matches. The CDR3 contains 16 residues. CDR1 is SGHTA and CDR2 is FQGNSA in the germline V gene. The CDR3 reads CASSLGSTGVENTIYF. In nucleotides, the CDR3 is TGTGCCAGCAGCTTAGGATCAACAGGGGTAGAAAACACCATATATTTT.

The chain joins TRBV5-5 to TRBJ2-5, with 8 bases identical to TRBD1. V trimming: 4 bases; J trimming: 2 bases; junction bases outside the gene matches: 7. Germline V CDR1 and CDR2: SGHKS, YYEKEE (reference sequence). There are 15 residues in the CDR3. The CDR3 region is CASSIPGQGQETQYF. CDR3 DNA sequence: TGTGCCAGCAGCATACCAGGACAGGGACAAGAGACCCAGTACTTC.

The chain joins TRBV30 to TRBJ1-5; 12 nucleotides align to TRBD1. The germline V gene has CDR1 GTSNPN and CDR2 SVGIG (reference sequence). V gave up 3 bases and J gave up 2 bases; unmatched junction bases: 17. The length of the CDR3 is 20 residues. CDR3 in DNA: TGTGCCTGGAGCCGATCTACCGGGACAGGGGGCTTATTCGGCAATCAGCCCCAGCATTTT. Encoded protein: CAWSRSTGTGGLFGNQPQHF.

The chain links TRBV28 to TRBJ2-1; 13 nucleotides match TRBD2. This CDR3 contains 17 residues. Trimming took 8 bases from V and 5 from J; bases not matched to a gene: 12. Germline lookup yields CDR1 MDHEN and CDR2 SYDVKM. CDR3 DNA sequence: TGTGCCAGCTGCGCCCAATCGGGACTAGCGGGGAACAATGAGCAGTTCTTC. It encodes CASCAQSGLAGNNEQFF. The whole variable domain, filled in from reference TRBV28 and TRBJ2-1, reads DVKVTQSSRYLVKRTGEKVFLECVQDMDHENMFWYRQDPGLGLRLIYFSYDVKMKEKGDIPEGYSVSREKKERFSLILESASTNQTSMYLCASCAQSGLAGNNEQFFGPGTRLTVL.

The rearrangement joins TRBV7-3 to TRBJ1-2, with D possibly TRBD1 on 5 matching bases. Germline V CDR1 and CDR2: SGHTA, FQGTGA. This CDR3 is 14 amino acids long. The V and J ends lost 3 bases and 4 bases respectively, with 12 bases between them. CDR3 nucleotides: TGTGCCAGCAGCTTCCGACAGACCCTCTATGGCTACACCTTC. Its protein is CASSFRQTLYGYTF. Complete variable domain (other parts from reference TRBV7-3 and TRBJ1-2): GAGVSQTPSNKVTEKGKYVELRCDPISGHTALYWYRQSLGQGPEFLIYFQGTGAADDSGLPNDRFFAVRPEGSVSTLKIQRTERGDSAVYLCASSFRQTLYGYTFGSGTRLTVV.

J is TRBJ1-3 and V is TRBV5-1; D possibly corresponds to TRBD1 (6 bases). CDR1 SGHRS and CDR2 YFSETQ come from the germline V gene. The V end lost 3 bases, the J end lost 0 bases, and 13 bases lay between the germline ends. The CDR3 contains 16 residues. The CDR3 protein is CASSYGGASSGNTIYF. CDR3 DNA: TGCGCCAGCAGCTACGGGGGGGCCTCCTCTGGAAACACCATATATTTT.

The chain combines TRBV7-2 with TRBJ2-5; weak D call: TRBD1 (6 bases). CDR1 SGHTA and CDR2 FQGNSA come from the germline V gene. Trimming took 5 bases from V and 2 from J, leaving 15 bases between them. This CDR3 has 15 amino acids. The CDR3: CASSPRRTAQETQYF. The CDR3 nucleotides read TGTGCCAGCAGCCCGAGACGGACAGCACAAGAGACCCAGTACTTC.